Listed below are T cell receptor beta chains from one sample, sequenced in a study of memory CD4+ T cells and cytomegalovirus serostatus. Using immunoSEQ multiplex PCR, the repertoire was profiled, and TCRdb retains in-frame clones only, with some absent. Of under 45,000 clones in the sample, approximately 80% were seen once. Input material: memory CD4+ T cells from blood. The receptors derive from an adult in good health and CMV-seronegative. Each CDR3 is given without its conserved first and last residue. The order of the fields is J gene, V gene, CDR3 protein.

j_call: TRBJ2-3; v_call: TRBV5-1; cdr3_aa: ASSLQPSGNTDTQY
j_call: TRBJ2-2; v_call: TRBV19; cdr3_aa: ASRGWNTGELF
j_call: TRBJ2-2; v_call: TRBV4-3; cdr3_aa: ASSQDWLAGVGELF
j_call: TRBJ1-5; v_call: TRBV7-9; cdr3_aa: ASSRPGDGQPQH
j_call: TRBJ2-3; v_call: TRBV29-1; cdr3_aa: SVDDRYTDTQY
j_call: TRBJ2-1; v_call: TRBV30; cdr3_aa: AWKGSGRGSEQF
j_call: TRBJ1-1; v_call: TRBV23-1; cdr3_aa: ASRLPQGWGTEAF
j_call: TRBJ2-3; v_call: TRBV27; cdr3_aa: ASSLDRGTDTQY
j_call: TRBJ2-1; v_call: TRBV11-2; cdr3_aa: ASSSMGGPGEQF
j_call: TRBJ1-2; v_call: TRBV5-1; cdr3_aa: ASSLEGQGRGYT
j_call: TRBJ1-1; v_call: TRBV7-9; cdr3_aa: ASSLRGHHTEAF
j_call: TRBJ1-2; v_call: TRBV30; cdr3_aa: AWSGGSGYGYT
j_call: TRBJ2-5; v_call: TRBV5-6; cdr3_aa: ASSWTSGPQETQY
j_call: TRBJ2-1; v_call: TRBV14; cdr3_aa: ASSQDRGNEQF
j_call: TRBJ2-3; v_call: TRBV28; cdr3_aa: ASCPPAIDTQY
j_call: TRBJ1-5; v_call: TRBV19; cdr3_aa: ASSIGGTGSEPQH
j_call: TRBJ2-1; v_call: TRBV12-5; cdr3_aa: ASGLWSGAGPYNEQF
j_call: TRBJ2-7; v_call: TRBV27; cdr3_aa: ASSPGTPPYEQY
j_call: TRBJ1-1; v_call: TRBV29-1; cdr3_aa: SVVRDGNTEAF
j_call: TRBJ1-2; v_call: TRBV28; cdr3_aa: ASSLLGSALIYGYT
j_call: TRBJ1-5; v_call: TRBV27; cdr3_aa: ASSLGTGARSNQPQH
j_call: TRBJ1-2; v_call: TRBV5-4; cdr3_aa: ASTDRGAGYGYT
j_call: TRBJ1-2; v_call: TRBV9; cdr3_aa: ASSARQGGYGYT
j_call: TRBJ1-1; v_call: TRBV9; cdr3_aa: ASSPRVGSNTEAF
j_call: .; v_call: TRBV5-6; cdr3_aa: ASSSKGGGPVYEQY
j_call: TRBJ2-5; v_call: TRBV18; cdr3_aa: ASSPPSGIRETQY
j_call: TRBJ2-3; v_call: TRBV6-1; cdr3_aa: ASRPLRPTDTQY
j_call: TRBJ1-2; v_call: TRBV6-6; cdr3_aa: ASTSPRAGSAYGYT
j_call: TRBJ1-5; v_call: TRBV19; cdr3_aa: ASSPRYQPQH
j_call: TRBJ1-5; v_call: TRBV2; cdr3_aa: ASSEVKARPQH
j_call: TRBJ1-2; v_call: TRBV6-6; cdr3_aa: ASSYQENYGYT
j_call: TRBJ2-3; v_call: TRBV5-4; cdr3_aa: ASSSQGPTQY
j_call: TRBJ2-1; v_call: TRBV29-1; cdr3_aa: SVEDRRGGNEQF
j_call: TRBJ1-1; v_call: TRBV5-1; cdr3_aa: ASSLEGRGNTEAF
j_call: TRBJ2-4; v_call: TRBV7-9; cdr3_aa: ASSPQSGRNWVQY
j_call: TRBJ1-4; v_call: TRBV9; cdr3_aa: ASSYQGEKLF
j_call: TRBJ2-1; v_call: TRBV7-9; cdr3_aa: ASSSGLAGGFYNEQF
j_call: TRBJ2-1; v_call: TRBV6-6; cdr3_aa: ASSYSGWEQF
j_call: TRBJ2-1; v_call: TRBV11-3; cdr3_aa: ASSTRRGHNEQF
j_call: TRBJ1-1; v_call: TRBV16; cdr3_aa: ASSQGTNTEAF